The clone carrying this TCR beta chain was observed a single time. Its antigen is unknown. Trimming removed 2 bases from V and 2 bases from J, with 12 bases in between. Looked up from germline, CDR1 is MNHEY and CDR2 is SVGAGI. The CDR3 runs to 15 residues. Primers for the PCR totalled 60 Vbeta and 13 Jbeta. Repertoires were generated with immunoSEQ multiplex PCR, while TCRdb's copy carries only in-frame clones and drops some. The sample gives 180,000 or so clones, more than 70% of which show up once; less than 2% is in the top ten. The entry originates in a study of cytomegalovirus exposure and HLA in healthy donors. Study-level results: In a later analysis, approximately 15,000 TCR beta sequences were associated with HLA alleles at 0.05 false discovery rate. An analysis done earlier found most TCR beta V segments productive about 87% or about 30% of the time.

Sequencing input: PBMCs. The chain uses TRBV6-5 and TRBJ1-1, with D unclear. This TCR came from a male donor in good health and CMV-seronegative. CDR3 sequence (DNA): TGTGCCAGCAGTTACAGCGGATCCCGCAACACTGAAGCTTTCTTT. This codes for CASSYSGSRNTEAFF.